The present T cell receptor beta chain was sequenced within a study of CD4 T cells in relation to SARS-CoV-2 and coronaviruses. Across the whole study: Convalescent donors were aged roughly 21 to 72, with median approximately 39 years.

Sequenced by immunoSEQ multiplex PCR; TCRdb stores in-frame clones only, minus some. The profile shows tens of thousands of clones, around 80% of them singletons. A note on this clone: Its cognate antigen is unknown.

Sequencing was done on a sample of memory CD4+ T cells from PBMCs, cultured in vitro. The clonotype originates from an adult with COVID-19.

The CDR3 here is CAWSVLSGIPDTQYF. Written as DNA, the CDR3 is TGTGCCTGGAGTGTTCTTAGCGGGATCCCAGATACGCAGTATTTT. This chain joins TRBV30 and TRBJ2-3, with 8 bases fitting TRBD2. The CDR3 loop spans 15 amino acids. Germline-derived CDR1 and CDR2 are GTSNPN and SVGIG (reference sequence). V lost 0 bases and J lost 4; bases outside the gene matches: 6.